This T cell receptor (beta chain) was identified in a study of CD8 T cells in ankylosing spondylitis. V was pared by 6 bases and J by 5 bases, with 10 bases of the junction left unmatched. The CDR3 length is 15 residues. Germline CDR1 is MNHNS and CDR2 is SASEGT. In its sample, this clonotype was seen a few times. The antigen is not known. Each CDR3 protein gets one entry after TCRdb re-called the 5' RACE reads with MiXCR. The table has roughly 220,000 distinct CDR3 sequences, about a sixth seen once. Whole-study results and caveats: It was reported that disease-linked clones were significantly enriched in matched ankylosing spondylitis synovial fluid. What seemed typical of ankylosing spondylitis blood was a TCR beta motif built from eight highly homologous variants.

The source material was blood, either unsorted or a sorted T cell fraction (not recorded which). The clonotype was recovered from a male donor with ankylosing spondylitis. The chain recombines TRBV6-1 with TRBJ1-1; 9 positions match TRBD1. The CDR3 loop is CASSPLGQGLTEAFF. DNA for the CDR3: TGTGCCAGCAGCCCCTTAGGACAGGGGTTAACTGAAGCTTTCTTT.